Listed below are T cell receptor beta chains from one sample, sequenced in a study of Graves' ophthalmopathy and Graves' hyperthyroidism. TCRdb processed the multiplex PCR reads anew with MiXCR; each CDR3 protein has one entry. Of a few hundred thousand distinct CDR3 sequences in the sample, over 15% were seen once. Sample: peripheral blood. The receptor set was obtained from a young woman with stable Graves' hyperthyroidism. The CDR3 runs from the conserved cysteine through the conserved F or W. A D gene is named only where the DNA matches it firmly. A row's size may be missing; if present it is once, few, many or a size class.

-,many,TRBV12-3/TRBV12-4,TRBJ2-5,CASSLRTGIQETQYF,TGTGCCAGCAGTTTACGAACAGGCATCCAAGAGACCCAGTACTTC
TRBD2,many,TRBV6-2/TRBV6-3,TRBJ2-4,CASLPSGTNIQYF,TGTGCCAGCCTACCAAGCGGGACTAACATTCAGTACTTC
-,many,TRBV7-8,TRBJ2-7,CASSSPGVEQYF,TGTGCCAGCAGCTCCCCAGGGGTCGAGCAGTACTTC
-,many,TRBV9,TRBJ1-2,CASSGRVSLYGYTF,TGTGCCAGCAGCGGCAGGGTATCCCTCTATGGCTACACCTTC
-,few,TRBV29-1,TRBJ1-1,CSVGPATVGLMNTEAFF,TGCAGCGTTGGCCCCGCGACAGTGGGACTTATGAACACTGAAGCTTTCTTT
-,many,TRBV24-1,TRBJ2-2,CATSDGALGELFF,TGTGCCACCAGTGACGGGGCCTTGGGGGAGCTGTTTTTT
TRBD1,many,TRBV12-3/TRBV12-4,TRBJ1-6,CASSQGARGTAPLHF,TGTGCCAGCAGTCAAGGGGCCAGGGGGACGGCACCCCTCCACTTT
TRBD1,many,TRBV6-1,TRBJ1-2,CASSGFVRDSPYGYTF,TGTGCCAGCAGTGGGTTTGTCCGGGACAGCCCCTATGGCTACACCTTC
TRBD1,-,TRBV24-1,TRBJ1-2,CATRDRLYGYTF,TGTGCGACCAGGGACAGGCTCTATGGCTACACCTTC
-,many,TRBV5-1,TRBJ1-5,CASSLEGAQPQHF,TGCGCCAGCAGCTTGGAGGGTGCTCAGCCCCAGCATTTT